The 26 T cell receptor beta chains below all came from one sample that was sequenced in a study of blood T cell repertoires in COVID-19. Clones were read by immunoSEQ multiplex PCR, and TCRdb kept only the in-frame ones, dropping some. The sample records around 230,000 clones, approximately 83% being singletons. What was sequenced was peripheral blood. These TCRs come from a man in his forties with acute or convalescent COVID-19.

The chain recombines TRBV18 with TRBJ2-1, with D maybe TRBD2 (7 bases). The CDR3 is 14 amino acids. Germline CDR1 KGHSH, CDR2 LQKENI. With 5 bases removed from V and 8 bases from J, the gap between germline ends came to 16 bases. Here the CDR3 DNA reads TGTGCCAGCTCATCGGCGGGGGCGGGAGATGAGCAGTTCTTC. Amino acids: CASSSAGAGDEQFF.

This chain links TRBV19 with TRBJ2-7, with D possibly TRBD1 on 5 matching bases. CDR3 length: 14 amino acids. Per the germline V gene, CDR1 is LNHDA and CDR2 is SQIVND (reference sequence). V was cut by 4 bases and J by 1 base, with 11 bases left in between. The CDR3 DNA reads as TGTGCCAGTAGTAGGGGCAGGTTGTCCTACGAGCAGTACTTC. It is translated as CASSRGRLSYEQYF. The full variable domain, completed using reference TRBV19 and TRBJ2-7, is DGGITQSPKYLFRKEGQNVTLSCEQNLNHDAMYWYRQDPGQGLRLIYYSQIVNDFQKGDIAEGYSVSREKKESFPLTVTSAQKNPTAFYLCASSRGRLSYEQYFGPGTRLTVT.

This clone has only a few counts. V and J are TRBV3-1 (or the pseudogene TRBV3-2) and TRBJ2-3; 9 bases match TRBD1. The CDR3 has 15 residues. After removal of 4 bases from V and 2 bases from J, the junction contained 4 bases not matched to a gene. Germline CDR1 LGHDT, CDR2 YNNKEL (reference sequence). Here the CDR3 DNA reads TGTGCCAGCAGCCCCGGGACAGGGTACACAGATACGCAGTATTTT. This encodes CASSPGTGYTDTQYF.

The gene calls are TRBV7-8 and TRBJ2-7, with 9 bases lining up with TRBD2. The CDR3 consists of 15 residues. CDR1 and CDR2 from the germline V gene are SGHVS and FQNEAQ. J gave up 0 bases and V 1 base, and 1 base lay outside the gene matches. The CDR3 DNA sequence: TGTGCCAGCAGCTTAGTAGCGGGAGACTCCTACGAGCAGTACTTC. This translates into CASSLVAGDSYEQYF.

As DNA, the CDR3 is TGTGCCAGCAGGGGACAGGGCCTGAACACTGAAGCTTTCTTT. As protein: CASRGQGLNTEAFF. V gene TRBV6-5 combines with J gene TRBJ1-1, with 9 bases that match TRBD1. CDR1 and CDR2 from the germline V gene are MNHEY and SVGAGI. The CDR3 is 14 amino acids. Losses at the gene ends were 6 bases for V and 0 bases for J; bases not matched to a gene: 2.

The genes are TRBV5-1 and TRBJ1-4, with D perhaps matching TRBD1 (6 bases). The CDR3 is 17 residues long. Germline V gives CDR1 SGHRS, CDR2 YFSETQ. Trimming cost V 0 bases and J 0 bases, with 12 bases left between them. CDR3 nucleotide sequence: TGCGCCAGCAGCTTGGTGGGGGGGCCTGCAACTAATGAAAAACTGTTTTTT. Protein product: CASSLVGGPATNEKLFF.

The sample holds one count of this clone. The chain couples TRBV7-8 to TRBJ2-1; weak D call: TRBD1 (6 bases). The CDR3 totals 15 residues. Trimming took off 7 bases at V and 1 base at J, with 14 bases between the two ends. Germline V gene data show CDR1 as SGHVS and CDR2 as FQNEAQ. CDR3 sequence (DNA): TGTGCCAGCACCCTGGACAGACCTTCCTACAATGAGCAGTTCTTC. It encodes CASTLDRPSYNEQFF. The full variable domain, completed using reference TRBV7-8 and TRBJ2-1, is GAGVSQSPRYKVAKRGQDVALRCDPISGHVSLFWYQQALGQGPEFLTYFQNEAQLDKSGLPSDRFFAERPEGSVSTLKIQRTQQEDSAVYLCASTLDRPSYNEQFFGPGTRLTVL.

Comment on this clone: The sample holds other DNA sequences that translate to the same CDR3. This chain uses TRBV7-2 with TRBJ1-5; perhaps TRBD1 as D (5 bases). CDR1 is SGHTA and CDR2 is FQGNSA in the germline V gene. CDR3 length: 15 residues. Trimming shortened V by 5 bases and J by 4 bases, and 15 bases separated the two germline ends. The chain's CDR3 is CASSPDGGFNQPQHF. The CDR3 region has the DNA TGTGCCAGCAGCCCCGACGGGGGATTTAATCAGCCCCAGCATTTT.

This chain uses TRBV15 with TRBJ2-3, with 10 bases lining up with TRBD2. Trimming cost V 2 bases and J 4 bases; bases outside gene matches: 15. This CDR3 has 19 amino acids. Looked up from germline, CDR1 is LNHNV and CDR2 is YYDKDF (reference sequence). The CDR3 protein is CATSRLKGVAGGNADTQYF. In DNA form, the CDR3 reads TGTGCCACCAGCAGACTCAAGGGGGTAGCGGGAGGTAACGCAGATACGCAGTATTTT. The full variable domain, with the rest looked up from reference TRBV15 and TRBJ2-3, is DAMVIQNPRYQVTQFGKPVTLSCSQTLNHNVMYWYQQKSSQAPKLLFHYYDKDFNNEADTPDNFQSRRPNTSFCFLDIRSPGLGDTAMYLCATSRLKGVAGGNADTQYFGPGTRLTVL.

This rearrangement joins TRBV2 to TRBJ1-1; D not certain. Germline V gives CDR1 SNHLY, CDR2 FYNNEI. The CDR3 has 13 amino acids. V lost 6 bases and J 2 bases, leaving 10 bases between the germline ends. DNA of the CDR3: TGTGCCAGCAGCTATGAGAGAAACACTGAAGCTTTCTTT. Its protein product is CASSYERNTEAFF.

The V gene is TRBV10-3, the J gene TRBJ2-4; the match to TRBD1 covers 7 bases. The CDR3 has 15 amino acids. From germline, CDR1 is ENHRY and CDR2 SYGVKD. Trimming cost V 10 bases and J 7 bases; bases outside gene matches: 16. Here the CDR3 reads CATAPGQPGDNIQYF. The CDR3 bases are TGTGCCACCGCCCCGGGACAGCCAGGGGACAACATTCAGTACTTC.

The chain couples TRBV30 to TRBJ1-6; D possibly corresponds to TRBD1 (5 bases). Germline lookup yields CDR1 GTSNPN and CDR2 SVGIG (reference sequence). Trimming took off 0 bases at V and 9 bases at J, with 12 bases between the two ends. This CDR3 comprises 14 residues. CDR3 sequence reads: CAWSVQGAGSPLHF. CDR3 nucleotide sequence: TGTGCCTGGAGTGTCCAGGGTGCCGGTTCACCCCTCCACTTT.

V is TRBV6-2 or TRBV6-3 and J is TRBJ2-1; D is unresolved. This CDR3 contains 11 residues. CDR1 is MNHEY and CDR2 is SVGEGT in the germline V gene. Trimming stripped 6 bases from V and 11 bases from J, with 11 bases between. The CDR3 DNA sequence: TGTGCCAGCAGCGAACATGATAAGCAGTTCTTC. It encodes CASSEHDKQFF.

The rearrangement joins TRBV5-5 to TRBJ2-2; D remains ambiguous. Germline values: CDR1 SGHKS, CDR2 YYEKEE (reference sequence). V lost 0 bases and J lost 5, with 11 bases in between. This CDR3 has 15 residues. In nucleotides, the CDR3 is TGTGCCAGCAGCTTGGGGGCAGCCGTTACCGGGGAGCTGTTTTTT. Translated: CASSLGAAVTGELFF.

The gene calls are TRBV19 and TRBJ1-2, with 12 bases matching TRBD1. The CDR3 sequence is 14 residues long. In germline, CDR1 is LNHDA, CDR2 SQIVND (reference sequence). The ends lost 9 bases at V and 11 bases at J; junction bases unmatched: 13. CDR3 coding DNA: TGTGCCAGCCTCCTGGGTCCGGGACAGGGGGCATACACCTTC. Protein: CASLLGPGQGAYTF.

The rearrangement joins TRBV29-1 to TRBJ2-3, with a possible D match to TRBD2 (6 bases). Germline V lookup: CDR1 SQVTM, CDR2 ANQGSEA. This CDR3 is 14 amino acids long. With 4 bases removed from V and 1 base from J, the gap between germline ends came to 12 bases. The CDR3 protein is CSVGGGRGTDTQYF. CDR3 DNA: TGCAGCGTTGGGGGAGGCAGGGGCACAGATACGCAGTATTTT.

The J gene is TRBJ2-3, the V gene TRBV11-2, with 13 bases fitting TRBD2. V lost 5 bases to trimming and J lost 4 bases; unmatched junction nucleotides: 6. The CDR3 spans 16 residues. Germline loops: CDR1 SGHAT, CDR2 FQNNGV. This CDR3 is CASSPRTSGSSDTQYF. The CDR3 nucleotides are TGTGCCAGCAGCCCCCGGACTAGCGGGAGCTCAGATACGCAGTATTTT.

The gene calls are TRBV5-4 and TRBJ2-7; TRBD2 aligns across 12 bases. The length of the CDR3 is 16 residues. Germline loops: CDR1 SGHNT, CDR2 YYREEE (reference sequence). V dropped 3 bases and J dropped 3; count of bases not matched to a gene: 7. For the CDR3, the DNA is TGTGCCAGCAGCTCAGCTAGCGGGAGGGCCTACTACGAGCAGTACTTC. It encodes CASSSASGRAYYEQYF.

This sequence joins TRBV5-1 and TRBJ2-5, with TRBD1 matching 10 bases. There are 13 residues in the CDR3. Germline V gives CDR1 SGHRS, CDR2 YFSETQ. Trimming removed 9 bases from V and 5 bases from J; junction bases left unmatched: 7. The CDR3, as DNA: TGCGCCACACGACAGGGACAGGGGGAGACCCAGTACTTC. It translates to CATRQGQGETQYF.

This sequence joins TRBV4-2 and TRBJ2-1; weak D call: TRBD2 (5 bases). This CDR3 is 15 amino acids long. V lost 0 bases to trimming and J lost 9 bases, with 15 bases between them. From germline, CDR1 is LGHNA and CDR2 YNFKEQ. The CDR3 bases are TGTGCCAGCAGCCAAGACCCCCAACTAGATACTGAGCAGTTCTTC. Translated, it gives CASSQDPQLDTEQFF.

The rearrangement joins TRBV11-2 to TRBJ2-1, with D maybe TRBD2 (6 bases). V lost 7 bases to trimming and J lost 6 bases, with 16 bases between them. The CDR3 has 14 amino acids. Per germline, CDR1 SGHAT and CDR2 FQNNGV. CDR3 region: CASILEQRANEQFF. CDR3 coding DNA: TGTGCCAGCATCCTAGAACAGCGGGCCAATGAGCAGTTCTTC.

V usage is TRBV6-2 or TRBV6-3 and J usage is TRBJ2-1; possible D gene TRBD1, 6 bases. The germline V gene has CDR1 MNHEY and CDR2 SVGEGT. V was shortened by 6 bases and J by 4 bases, with 16 bases between the two germline ends. This CDR3 region has 15 residues. The CDR3 spells CASRPSAGAYNEQFF. DNA of the CDR3: TGTGCCAGCAGGCCTTCGGCAGGGGCATACAATGAGCAGTTCTTC.

The rearrangement uses TRBV6-6 and TRBJ2-7; TRBD2 is a possible D gene (7 bases). CDR3 length: 13 amino acids. Germline CDR1 is MNHNY and CDR2 is SVGAGI (reference sequence). Trimming removed 8 bases at V and 5 bases at J, with 16 bases between. The CDR3 bases are TGTGCCAGCGGGGGCGGGAGAGGGAACGAGCAGTACTTC. This encodes CASGGGRGNEQYF.

In DNA, the CDR3 is TGTGCCAGCAGTTTTTCAGGGGCAGGGACCCAGTACTTC. Protein product: CASSFSGAGTQYF. This chain joins TRBV12-3 or TRBV12-4 and TRBJ2-5, with a tentative D call TRBD1 (6 bases). V lost 3 bases and J lost 7, with 12 bases in between. The CDR3 has 13 residues.

The chain carries TRBV7-2 and TRBJ2-1; possibly TRBD1 for D (5 bases). Germline assignment: CDR1 SGHTA and CDR2 FQGNSA. V gave up 1 base and J gave up 7 bases, with 8 bases separating them. The CDR3 totals 13 residues. The CDR3 region is CASSLVKGNEQFF. The CDR3 bases are TGTGCCAGCAGCTTAGTGAAGGGGAATGAGCAGTTCTTC. The whole variable domain, filled in from reference TRBV7-2 and TRBJ2-1, reads GAGVSQSPSNKVTEKGKDVELRCDPISGHTALYWYRQSLGQGLEFLIYFQGNSAPDKSGLPSDRFSAERTGGSVSTLTIQRTQQEDSAVYLCASSLVKGNEQFFGPGTRLTVL.

The chain employs TRBV7-6 and TRBJ2-1; 10 nucleotides align to TRBD1. This CDR3 is 15 amino acids long. J was trimmed by 9 bases and V by 5 bases; bases with no gene match: 10. Germline V CDR1 and CDR2: SGHVS, FNYEAQ. Here the CDR3 DNA reads TGTGCCAGCAGCCCCCCTCCGACAGGGGGCTCTGAGCAGTTCTTC. Residues: CASSPPPTGGSEQFF.